The next 31 T cell receptor beta chains were all read from a single sample in a study of radiation and T cells in renal cell carcinoma. Time point noted: baseline pretreatment blood. Treatment denoted: 15 Gy SBRT to primary tumor, nephrectomy 4 weeks later. Sequencing used immunoSEQ multiplex PCR; TCRdb keeps in-frame clones, though not all of them. In the table there are about 59,000 clones, over 70% of which are singletons. Specimen: blood, collected from a patient whose treatment included radiotherapy and nephrectomy. The origin of the receptors is a man aged 60-69 years with renal cell carcinoma.

The rearrangement uses TRBV5-1 and TRBJ2-2; D gene ambiguous. V dropped 3 bases and J dropped 5 bases, with 8 bases sitting between them. CDR1 is SGHRS, CDR2 YFSETQ, per germline. CDR3 length: 13 residues. DNA for the CDR3: TGCGCCAGCAGCTATGATCCGACCGGGGAGCTGTTTTTT. This translates into CASSYDPTGELFF.

This rearrangement joins TRBV9 to TRBJ1-3; perhaps TRBD1 as D (6 bases). Deletions cut 4 bases from V and 3 bases from J, with 14 bases between. CDR3 length: 15 residues. Germline lookup yields CDR1 SGDLS and CDR2 YYNGEE. This CDR3 is CASSTAGASGNTIYF. In DNA form, the CDR3 reads TGTGCCAGCAGCACGGCGGGGGCAAGTGGAAACACCATATATTTT.

The chain has TRBV2 and TRBJ1-1; tentatively, D is TRBD1 (6 bases). Trimming removed 8 bases at V and 6 bases at J, with 16 bases between. This CDR3 contains 13 residues. Germline V gene data show CDR1 as SNHLY and CDR2 as FYNNEI. The CDR3 loop reads CASHLGGSPEAFF. CDR3 nucleotide sequence: TGTGCCAGCCACCTGGGGGGCTCTCCTGAAGCTTTCTTT.

The chain has TRBV6-1 and TRBJ2-3; 7 nucleotides agree with TRBD1. The CDR3 sequence is 14 residues long. Losses at the gene ends were 6 bases for V and 1 base for J; bases not matched to a gene: 4. Germline V gene data show CDR1 as MNHNS and CDR2 as SASEGT. The CDR3: CASSPGQRTDTQYF. The CDR3 DNA is TGTGCCAGCAGCCCGGGACAGCGCACAGATACGCAGTATTTT.

The V gene is TRBV7-9, the J gene TRBJ1-2; perhaps TRBD1 as D (5 bases). V was clipped by 5 bases and J by 5 bases, with 18 bases between them. The CDR3 has 15 amino acids. CDR1 and CDR2 (germline): SEHNR, FQNEAQ (reference sequence). DNA of the CDR3: TGTGCCAGCAGCCCCCTAGGTGGGGACCTTTATGGCTACACCTTC. It translates to CASSPLGGDLYGYTF.

In regard to this clone: Within the sample, other DNA sequences also encode this same CDR3. The genes are TRBV6-5 and TRBJ1-5; 7 bases are shared with TRBD1. Germline CDR1 reads MNHEY; CDR2 reads SVGAGI. V was pared by 6 bases and J by 0 bases, with 5 bases of the junction left unmatched. The CDR3 extends over 15 amino acids. The DNA for the CDR3 is TGTGCCAGCAGACCAACAGGGGATAGCAATCAGCCCCAGCATTTT. As protein: CASRPTGDSNQPQHF.

This clone was recorded only once. The J gene is TRBJ2-2, the V gene TRBV7-3, with TRBD1 matching over 10 bases. V was pared by 1 base and J by 6 bases, with 5 bases of the junction left unmatched. This CDR3 spans 16 amino acids. From germline, CDR1 is SGHTA and CDR2 FQGTGA. This CDR3 is CASSLRDRGDAGELFF. The CDR3, as DNA: TGTGCCAGCAGCTTAAGGGACAGGGGTGACGCCGGGGAGCTGTTTTTT.

This rearrangement joins TRBV6-4 to TRBJ2-2; D not certain. Germline V lookup: CDR1 MRHNA, CDR2 SNTAGT. This CDR3 has 14 amino acids. V lost 6 bases to trimming and J lost 4 bases, with 12 bases between them. The CDR3 DNA follows: TGTGCCAGCAGGAATCGGAAGGTCACCGGGGAGCTGTTTTTT. It is translated as CASRNRKVTGELFF.

CDR3 region: CSVGGGGDRGQETQYF. CDR3 sequence (DNA): TGCAGCGTTGGGGGCGGGGGCGACAGGGGCCAAGAGACCCAGTACTTC. The rearrangement links TRBV29-1 to TRBJ2-5; a weak D match, TRBD1 (8 bases). This CDR3 is 16 amino acids long. Germline CDR1 is SQVTM and CDR2 is ANQGSEA. Trimming removed 4 bases from V and 1 base from J, with 19 bases in between.

V usage is TRBV19 and J usage is TRBJ1-2, with D hard to call. The germline CDR1 and CDR2 sequences are LNHDA and SQIVND (reference sequence). This CDR3 is 15 amino acids long. The V end was cut by 0 bases, the J end by 5 bases, with 13 bases between. The CDR3 protein is CASSIDSGDGYGYTF. DNA of the CDR3: TGTGCCAGTAGTATAGATTCGGGAGACGGGTATGGCTACACCTTC.

As DNA, the CDR3 is TGTGCCAGCAGTGACAACCCGGAGGGGGGGGCCAACGTCCTGACTTTC. It is translated as CASSDNPEGGANVLTF. The V gene is TRBV6-4, the J gene TRBJ2-6; tentatively, D is TRBD2 (6 bases). Per the germline V gene, CDR1 is MRHNA and CDR2 is SNTAGT. The V end was cut by 2 bases, the J end by 4 bases, with 12 bases between. The length of the CDR3 is 16 residues.

This chain links TRBV19 with TRBJ1-5; the D gene is possibly TRBD1 (6 bases). V lost 3 bases and J lost 7, with 10 bases in between. The CDR3 runs 13 residues. The germline V gene encodes CDR1 LNHDA and CDR2 SQIVND (reference sequence). CDR3 sequence: CASSISGAQPQHF. The CDR3 DNA sequence: TGTGCCAGTAGTATCTCGGGGGCGCAGCCCCAGCATTTT.

The chain couples TRBV11-3 to TRBJ1-1; possibly TRBD1 for D (6 bases). The CDR3 is made up of 18 amino acids. The germline V gene has CDR1 SGHNT and CDR2 YENEEA. The ends were cut back, 5 bases at V and 5 bases at J, with 27 bases in the middle. The CDR3 coding sequence is TGTGCCAGCAGCCCCATACCCTGGGCAGGGGCCACGACGACTGAAGCTTTCTTT. Its protein is CASSPIPWAGATTTEAFF.

The chain combines TRBV18 with TRBJ1-2; TRBD1 matches at 7 bases. V lost 4 bases to trimming and J lost 8 bases; unmatched junction nucleotides: 10. The CDR3 runs to 14 residues. Germline loops: CDR1 KGHSH, CDR2 LQKENI. CDR3 protein: CASSHTGVGEGYTF. The CDR3 nucleotides read TGTGCCAGCTCACATACAGGGGTTGGAGAGGGCTACACCTTC.

V and J are TRBV11-1 and TRBJ2-1; possible D gene TRBD1, 5 bases. Germline V lookup: CDR1 SGHAT, CDR2 FQDESV (reference sequence). The CDR3 is made up of 13 amino acids. V was clipped by 4 bases and J by 7 bases, with 11 bases between them. The CDR3 loop is CASSSMTVNEQFF. For the CDR3, the DNA is TGTGCCAGCAGCTCGATGACAGTTAATGAGCAGTTCTTC. Combining the CDR3 with reference TRBV11-1 and TRBJ2-1 gives the whole variable domain EAEVAQSPRYKITEKSQAVAFWCDPISGHATLYWYRQILGQGPELLVQFQDESVVDDSQLPKDRFSAERLKGVDSTLKIQPAELGDSAMYLCASSSMTVNEQFFGPGTRLTVL.

V is TRBV13 and J is TRBJ2-5; D call uncertain. CDR1 is PRHDT and CDR2 is FYEKMQ in the germline V gene (reference sequence). Between the trimmed V and J ends, which lost 5 bases and 3 bases, there was a span of 13 bases. The length of the CDR3 is 14 residues. This CDR3 is CASSAVLPKETQYF. Here the CDR3 DNA reads TGTGCCAGCAGCGCCGTCCTGCCCAAAGAGACCCAGTACTTC.

The chain couples TRBV10-3 to TRBJ2-7; TRBD1 matches at 9 bases. The CDR3 is made up of 15 amino acids. Trimming removed 2 bases from V and 0 bases from J; junction bases left unmatched: 2. The germline V gene has CDR1 ENHRY and CDR2 SYGVKD. The CDR3 region has the DNA TGTGCCATCAGTGAGGACAGGGGGATCTCCTACGAGCAGTACGTC. It is translated as CAISEDRGISYEQYV.

The chain recombines TRBV25-1 with TRBJ1-3, with D possibly TRBD1 on 6 matching bases. The CDR3 contains 14 residues. Between the trimmed V and J ends, which lost 6 bases and 4 bases, there was a span of 13 bases. Germline CDR1 reads MGHDK; CDR2 reads SYGVNS. The CDR3 DNA is TGTGCCAGCAGGCCCAGGGGATCCGGAAACACCATATATTTT. This sequence encodes CASRPRGSGNTIYF.

This chain joins TRBV19 and TRBJ1-5; D gene ambiguous. V was pared by 5 bases and J by 3 bases, with 8 bases between. CDR1 and CDR2 from the germline V gene are LNHDA and SQIVND (reference sequence). CDR3 size: 13 residues. The CDR3 protein is CASSFLTNQPQHF. DNA of the CDR3: TGTGCCAGTAGTTTTTTGACCAATCAGCCCCAGCATTTT.

This chain uses TRBV9 with TRBJ2-1; TRBD2 matches 10 bases. Germline values: CDR1 SGDLS, CDR2 YYNGEE. This CDR3 has 15 amino acids. J gave up 5 bases and V 0 bases, and 2 bases lay outside the gene matches. CDR3 sequence: CASSVASGGHNEQFF. In nucleotides, the CDR3 is TGTGCCAGCAGCGTAGCTAGCGGGGGCCACAATGAGCAGTTCTTC.

J is TRBJ1-5 and V is TRBV5-5; weak D call: TRBD1 (6 bases). V was pared by 6 bases and J by 0 bases, with 13 bases between. This CDR3 contains 15 residues. Looked up from germline, CDR1 is SGHKS and CDR2 is YYEKEE (reference sequence). The CDR3 reads CASKQGGDSNQPQHF. In DNA form, the CDR3 reads TGTGCCAGCAAACAGGGCGGAGATAGCAATCAGCCCCAGCATTTT.

V usage is TRBV19 and J usage is TRBJ2-3; D is perhaps TRBD2 (6 bases). CDR1 and CDR2 (germline): LNHDA, SQIVND (reference sequence). This CDR3 is 14 amino acids long. Between the trimmed V and J ends, which lost 5 bases and 0 bases, there was a span of 9 bases. This CDR3 reads CASSESGSTDTQYF. For the CDR3, the DNA is TGTGCCAGTAGTGAGAGCGGGAGCACAGATACGCAGTATTTT.

The genes are TRBV19 and TRBJ2-3; TRBD2 matches 12 bases. Germline CDR1 and CDR2: LNHDA and SQIVND (reference sequence). This CDR3 has 17 amino acids. J lost 3 bases, V lost 5 bases, and 9 bases had no gene match. The CDR3 protein is CASSPRTSGGRTDTQYF. CDR3 nucleotide sequence: TGTGCCAGTAGTCCACGAACTAGCGGGGGGAGGACAGATACGCAGTATTTT.

J is TRBJ2-7 and V is TRBV7-6; D may be TRBD2 (5 bases). The CDR3 spans 15 residues. V was trimmed by 0 bases and J by 2 bases, leaving 11 bases between them. Germline CDR1 and CDR2: SGHVS and FNYEAQ. The CDR3 DNA follows: TGTGCCAGCAGCTTAGCGGGCGGGCGGCCCTACGAGCAGTACTTC. It translates to CASSLAGGRPYEQYF.

This rearrangement joins TRBV19 to TRBJ1-2, with TRBD1 identical over 7 bases. The germline CDR1 and CDR2 sequences are LNHDA and SQIVND (reference sequence). Trimming cost V 3 bases and J 5 bases; bases outside gene matches: 9. CDR3 size: 15 residues. DNA for the CDR3: TGTGCCAGTAGTATCGGACGACAGGGCGTTTATGGCTACACCTTC. Translated: CASSIGRQGVYGYTF.

CDR3 nucleotides: TGTGCCAGCAGCTTAGTCTCACAGGGGGTTGATGGCTACACCTTC. Amino acid sequence: CASSLVSQGVDGYTF. The V and J genes are TRBV7-8 and TRBJ1-2, with 8 bases matching TRBD1. The J segment lost 6 bases and the V segment lost 1 base, leaving 7 bases of the junction unmatched. CDR3 length: 15 residues. CDR1 SGHVS and CDR2 FQNEAQ come from the germline V gene.

The V and J genes are TRBV6-6 and TRBJ2-4; no clear D gene. Germline values: CDR1 MNHNY, CDR2 SVGAGI (reference sequence). The CDR3 covers 15 residues. V shed 8 bases and J shed 1 base, with 15 bases lying between them. This chain's CDR3 is CASRWSREAKNIQYF. The DNA of the CDR3 is TGTGCCAGCCGGTGGTCTCGAGAGGCCAAAAACATTCAGTACTTC.

The chain recombines TRBV7-9 with TRBJ2-1; TRBD1 aligns across 10 bases. Looked up from germline, CDR1 is SEHNR and CDR2 is FQNEAQ (reference sequence). After removal of 6 bases from V and 2 bases from J, the junction contained 7 bases not matched to a gene. The CDR3 totals 16 residues. CDR3 amino acids: CASRSGTGVAYNEQFF. The CDR3 DNA is TGTGCCAGCAGGTCCGGGACAGGGGTCGCCTACAATGAGCAGTTCTTC.

Only one count was recorded for this clone. This chain links TRBV7-3 with TRBJ2-2, with D possibly matching TRBD1 (6 bases). The CDR3 sequence is 14 residues long. Trimming took 5 bases from V and 5 from J, leaving 12 bases between them. Germline loops: CDR1 SGHTA, CDR2 FQGTGA. The CDR3 nucleotides are TGTGCCAGCAGCAAGGACAGAGCTACCGGGGAGCTGTTTTTT. Protein sequence: CASSKDRATGELFF.

The rearrangement uses TRBV19 and TRBJ1-2, with TRBD1 matching 7 bases. The CDR3 consists of 13 residues. Looked up from germline, CDR1 is LNHDA and CDR2 is SQIVND (reference sequence). V was pared by 5 bases and J by 7 bases, with 7 bases of the junction left unmatched. This CDR3 is CASSFRGQAGYTF. The CDR3 DNA reads as TGTGCCAGTAGTTTTAGGGGGCAAGCTGGCTACACCTTC.

J is TRBJ1-4 and V is TRBV10-2; D is unresolved. The CDR3 is made up of 12 amino acids. V was clipped by 0 bases and J by 8 bases, with 4 bases between them. Germline values: CDR1 WSHSY, CDR2 SAAADI. CDR3 sequence: CASSESGEKLFF. In DNA, the CDR3 is TGCGCCAGCAGTGAGTCAGGAGAAAAACTGTTTTTT.